This TCR beta chain was captured in a study of identical twins. This CDR3 region has 16 residues. V was clipped by 7 bases and J by 2 bases, with 19 bases between them. One entry per CDR3 protein, called by TCRdb with MiXCR from the 5' RACE reads. The table lists more than 350,000 distinct CDR3 sequences, around 9% of them singletons. V usage is TRBV12-3 or TRBV12-4 and J usage is TRBJ2-3; the D gene is possibly TRBD2 (5 bases). This sequence was found in a woman between 50 and 59 years old in good health. Specimen: naive T cells sorted from blood. CDR3 in DNA: TGTGCCAGCACCCTGCTGTCTAGCCCTTTCACAGATACGCAGTATTTT. Amino acid sequence: CASTLLSSPFTDTQYF.